What follows is one T cell receptor beta chain and its context. This specimen comes from a study of blood T cell repertoires in COVID-19. The CDR3 runs to 15 residues. Germline lookup yields CDR1 MNHEY and CDR2 SMNVEV (reference sequence). Trimming stripped 3 bases from V and 0 bases from J, with 10 bases between. In the source study's methods: Amplified reference gene primers provided the basis for estimating nucleated cell counts. Assay: immunoSEQ multiplex PCR; the TCRdb copy retains only in-frame clones and omits some. V, J and clone size derive from that table, while D and trimming were established from the DNA sequence. The profile shows some 370,000 clones, around 83% of them singletons.

This TCR was recovered from a woman between 45 and 65 years old who had recovered from COVID-19. V is TRBV27 and J is TRBJ2-3; the D is unclear. The material sequenced was PBMCs or T cells enriched from blood (not recorded which). CDR3 protein: CASSFTMTSTDTQYF. The CDR3, as DNA: TGTGCCAGCAGTTTTACAATGACTAGCACAGATACGCAGTATTTT.